These T cell receptor beta chains were read from a single sample in a study of shared clonotypes between healthy human individuals. Data came from immunoSEQ multiplex PCR; TCRdb stores just in-frame clones and leaves some out. The table lists about 1 million clones, 75% of them singletons, with around 1.4% in the top ten. Specimen: memory CD4+ T cells sorted from blood. These receptors were obtained from a man younger than 35 in good health. The CDR3 runs from the conserved cysteine through the conserved F or W. Fields, in order: D gene, V gene, J gene, clone size, CDR3 length, CDR3 DNA, CDR3 protein. The D gene is left open where the match is weak. A row's size may be missing; if present it is once, few, many or a size class.

d_gene: NA
v_gene: TRBV30
j_gene: TRBJ1-5
abundance: NA
len: 15
CDR3nt: TGTGCCTGGAGTACGGGTGGACCGAGCAATCAGCCCCAGCATTTT
CDR3aa: CAWSTGGPSNQPQHF

d_gene: NA
v_gene: TRBV28
j_gene: TRBJ1-1
abundance: few
len: 14
CDR3nt: TGTGCCAGCAGCCGCCCGGGGAGGGTCACTGAAGCTTTCTTT
CDR3aa: CASSRPGRVTEAFF

d_gene: NA
v_gene: TRBV10-1
j_gene: TRBJ2-7
abundance: NA
len: 14
CDR3nt: TGCGCCAGCAGTGGGGGGGGGCGAGGGACCGAGCAGTACTTC
CDR3aa: CASSGGGRGTEQYF

d_gene: NA
v_gene: TRBV19
j_gene: TRBJ1-6
abundance: NA
len: 14
CDR3nt: TGTGCCAGTAGTTCAAGGGGAACAAATTCACCCCTCCACTTT
CDR3aa: CASSSRGTNSPLHF

d_gene: TRBD2
v_gene: TRBV5-4
j_gene: TRBJ2-2
abundance: NA
len: 15
CDR3nt: TGTGCCAGCAGCGCGGAAACGCGGGGGACCGGGGAGCTGTTTTTT
CDR3aa: CASSAETRGTGELFF

d_gene: NA
v_gene: TRBV19
j_gene: TRBJ1-5
abundance: NA
len: 16
CDR3nt: TGTGCCAGTAGTCTTACCCGATCCAATAGCAATCAGCCCCAGCATTTT
CDR3aa: CASSLTRSNSNQPQHF

d_gene: NA
v_gene: TRBV15
j_gene: TRBJ1-1
abundance: NA
len: 15
CDR3nt: TGTGCCACCAGCAGAGATTCGGGGTTGGCCACTGAAGCTTTCTTT
CDR3aa: CATSRDSGLATEAFF

d_gene: NA
v_gene: TRBV10-3
j_gene: TRBJ1-2
abundance: many
len: 13
CDR3nt: TGTGCCATCAGTGAAGACGCACGCTATGGCTACACCTTC
CDR3aa: CAISEDARYGYTF

d_gene: TRBD2
v_gene: TRBV18
j_gene: TRBJ2-5
abundance: NA
len: 16
CDR3nt: TGTGCCAGCTCACCGTGGGGGGGAGCGATCCGAGAGACCCAGTACTTC
CDR3aa: CASSPWGGAIRETQYF

d_gene: NA
v_gene: TRBV5-4
j_gene: TRBJ1-2
abundance: NA
len: 15
CDR3nt: TGTGCCAGCAGCCGAGCCGACAGGCCGAACTATGGCTACACCTTC
CDR3aa: CASSRADRPNYGYTF

d_gene: NA
v_gene: TRBV5-6
j_gene: TRBJ2-5
abundance: NA
len: 13
CDR3nt: TGTGCCAGCAGCGTAGCCCCGCTAGAGACCCAGTACTTC
CDR3aa: CASSVAPLETQYF

d_gene: NA
v_gene: TRBV28
j_gene: TRBJ1-5
abundance: NA
len: 15
CDR3nt: TGTGCCAGCAGTTTATTAGGAACCAGCAATCAGCCCCAGCATTTT
CDR3aa: CASSLLGTSNQPQHF

d_gene: NA
v_gene: TRBV27
j_gene: TRBJ1-5
abundance: NA
len: 15
CDR3nt: TGTGCCAGCAGTTTGGCGGGACATAGCAATCAGCCCCAGCATTTT
CDR3aa: CASSLAGHSNQPQHF

d_gene: TRBD2
v_gene: TRBV12-5
j_gene: TRBJ2-1
abundance: NA
len: 15
CDR3nt: TGTGCTAGTGGTTTGGGGACTAGGACCTACAATGAGCAGTTCTTC
CDR3aa: CASGLGTRTYNEQFF

d_gene: TRBD1
v_gene: TRBV5-6
j_gene: TRBJ1-5
abundance: NA
len: 15
CDR3nt: TGTGCCAGCAGCTTGGGCACACAGGGGGGACAGCCCCAGCATTTT
CDR3aa: CASSLGTQGGQPQHF

d_gene: NA
v_gene: TRBV10-2
j_gene: TRBJ1-4
abundance: NA
len: 14
CDR3nt: TGCGCCAGCAGTGAGGGCAGGCTGAGGGAAAAACTGTTTTTT
CDR3aa: CASSEGRLREKLFF

d_gene: NA
v_gene: TRBV6-1
j_gene: TRBJ1-5
abundance: NA
len: 15
CDR3nt: TGTGCCAGCGGGGTTACCCGGGACAGCAATCAGCCCCAGCATTTT
CDR3aa: CASGVTRDSNQPQHF

d_gene: TRBD1
v_gene: TRBV18
j_gene: TRBJ1-5
abundance: few
len: 15
CDR3nt: TGTGCCAGCTCACCAATAGGACAGGGTAGTCAGCCCCAGCATTTT
CDR3aa: CASSPIGQGSQPQHF

d_gene: NA
v_gene: TRBV2
j_gene: TRBJ2-7
abundance: NA
len: 11
CDR3nt: TGTGCCAGCGGAACTGTCTACGAGCAGTACTTC
CDR3aa: CASGTVYEQYF

d_gene: TRBD1
v_gene: TRBV5-1
j_gene: TRBJ1-3
abundance: NA
len: 16
CDR3nt: TGCGCCAGCAGCGCCGCCGGGACAGGGGCGGGAGACACCATATATTTT
CDR3aa: CASSAAGTGAGDTIYF

d_gene: NA
v_gene: TRBV7-9
j_gene: TRBJ1-2
abundance: many
len: 13
CDR3nt: TGTGCCAGCAGCACCGGGATTAACTATGGCTACACCTTC
CDR3aa: CASSTGINYGYTF

d_gene: NA
v_gene: TRBV7-8
j_gene: TRBJ2-5
abundance: NA
len: 12
CDR3nt: TGTGCCAGCAGCTTAGTTAGGGGGACCCAGTACTTC
CDR3aa: CASSLVRGTQYF

d_gene: NA
v_gene: TRBV18
j_gene: TRBJ1-5
abundance: NA
len: 20
CDR3nt: TGTGCCAGCTCACCACCGCAAGTTAACGACCTAGCTTATAGCAATCAGCCCCAGCATTTT
CDR3aa: CASSPPQVNDLAYSNQPQHF

d_gene: NA
v_gene: TRBV7-8
j_gene: TRBJ1-4
abundance: NA
len: 15
CDR3nt: TGTGCCAGCAGCTTAATGGGGATGGCTCGTGAAAAACTGTTTTTT
CDR3aa: CASSLMGMAREKLFF

d_gene: TRBD2
v_gene: TRBV30
j_gene: TRBJ2-7
abundance: NA
len: 14
CDR3nt: TGTGCCTGGAGTTCGGGCGGGGGAAAGGTCGAGCAGTACTTC
CDR3aa: CAWSSGGGKVEQYF

d_gene: NA
v_gene: TRBV4-2
j_gene: TRBJ2-1
abundance: NA
len: 15
CDR3nt: TGTGCCAGCAGCCGACAGGTCGCCTCGGAAGGAGAGCAGTTCTTC
CDR3aa: CASSRQVASEGEQFF

d_gene: NA
v_gene: TRBV5-1
j_gene: TRBJ2-5
abundance: once
len: 15
CDR3nt: TGCGCCAGCAGCTTGGAAATGACTTACCAAGAGACCCAGTACTTC
CDR3aa: CASSLEMTYQETQYF

d_gene: NA
v_gene: TRBV29-1
j_gene: TRBJ1-5
abundance: few
len: 12
CDR3nt: TGCAGCGTTGAGGACAGTAACCAGCCCCAGCATTTT
CDR3aa: CSVEDSNQPQHF

d_gene: NA
v_gene: TRBV27
j_gene: TRBJ2-1
abundance: NA
len: 15
CDR3nt: TGTGCCAGCAGTCAACAGGGAGTCCTAAGTAATGAGCAGTTCTTC
CDR3aa: CASSQQGVLSNEQFF

d_gene: NA
v_gene: TRBV30
j_gene: TRBJ1-5
abundance: NA
len: 16
CDR3nt: TGTGCCTGGATTTCCAATAGCACTCATAGCAATCAGCCCCAGCATTTT
CDR3aa: CAWISNSTHSNQPQHF

d_gene: NA
v_gene: TRBV28
j_gene: TRBJ2-5
abundance: NA
len: 16
CDR3nt: TGTGCCAGCAGTTTACAGGGGATGTGGTCCCAAGAGACCCAGTACTTC
CDR3aa: CASSLQGMWSQETQYF

d_gene: NA
v_gene: TRBV25-1
j_gene: TRBJ1-6
abundance: NA
len: 17
CDR3nt: TGTGCCAGCAGTGATCCTTTAGCAAACCCCGATAATTCACCCCTCCACTTT
CDR3aa: CASSDPLANPDNSPLHF

d_gene: NA
v_gene: TRBV5-6
j_gene: TRBJ1-5
abundance: NA
len: 15
CDR3nt: TGTGCCAGCAGCTCCTCCCGGGGGGGCAATCAGCCCCAGCATTTT
CDR3aa: CASSSSRGGNQPQHF

d_gene: TRBD1
v_gene: TRBV5-1
j_gene: TRBJ1-1
abundance: NA
len: 15
CDR3nt: TGCGCCAGCAGCCCCCGGACAGGGTCGGACACTGAAGCTTTCTTT
CDR3aa: CASSPRTGSDTEAFF

d_gene: NA
v_gene: TRBV27
j_gene: TRBJ2-1
abundance: NA
len: 15
CDR3nt: TGTGCCAGCAACGCTAGGATTAGCTCCTACAATGAGCAGTTCTTC
CDR3aa: CASNARISSYNEQFF

d_gene: TRBD2
v_gene: TRBV5-1
j_gene: TRBJ2-7
abundance: NA
len: 16
CDR3nt: TGCGCCAGCAGCGCACTAGCGGCCTCACCTGCCGGCGAGCAGTACTTC
CDR3aa: CASSALAASPAGEQYF

d_gene: TRBD1
v_gene: TRBV4-3
j_gene: TRBJ2-6
abundance: NA
len: 18
CDR3nt: TGCGCCAGCAGCCGACAGACAGGGCGACGATCTGGGGCCAACGTCCTGACTTTC
CDR3aa: CASSRQTGRRSGANVLTF

d_gene: TRBD2
v_gene: TRBV4-1
j_gene: TRBJ2-7
abundance: NA
len: 16
CDR3nt: TGCGCCAGCAGCCAAGATTCTAGCGGGCCCTCCTACGAGCAGTACTTC
CDR3aa: CASSQDSSGPSYEQYF

d_gene: NA
v_gene: TRBV4-2
j_gene: TRBJ1-4
abundance: many
len: 18
CDR3nt: TGTGCCAGCAGCCCAGGAGGCAGCAAACTTGACCTTAATGAAAAACTGTTTTTT
CDR3aa: CASSPGGSKLDLNEKLFF

d_gene: TRBD1
v_gene: TRBV11-1
j_gene: TRBJ2-5
abundance: NA
len: 14
CDR3nt: TGTGCCAGCAGCCCCCCCAGGGGGCCCAAGACCCAGTACTTC
CDR3aa: CASSPPRGPKTQYF

d_gene: TRBD2
v_gene: TRBV29-1
j_gene: TRBJ2-1
abundance: NA
len: 12
CDR3nt: TGCAGCGTAAATAGCGGGGGCAATGAGCAGTTCTTC
CDR3aa: CSVNSGGNEQFF

d_gene: NA
v_gene: TRBV25-1
j_gene: TRBJ1-4
abundance: NA
len: 13
CDR3nt: TGTGCCAGCACCCAGGGCTTTGCGGAAAAACTGTTTTTT
CDR3aa: CASTQGFAEKLFF

d_gene: NA
v_gene: TRBV11-2
j_gene: TRBJ2-7
abundance: NA
len: 15
CDR3nt: TGTGCCAGCAGCTTAGATCTAGCCGGGGGCTACGAGCAGTACTTC
CDR3aa: CASSLDLAGGYEQYF

d_gene: NA
v_gene: TRBV10-2
j_gene: TRBJ2-1
abundance: NA
len: 14
CDR3nt: TGCGCCAGCAGTGGGCGCGGGGTACACAATGAGCAGTTCTTC
CDR3aa: CASSGRGVHNEQFF

d_gene: TRBD1
v_gene: TRBV19
j_gene: TRBJ1-6
abundance: few
len: 17
CDR3nt: TGTGCCAGTAGTTCAGGGGGGGCGAGCTCCTATAATTCACCCCTCCACTTT
CDR3aa: CASSSGGASSYNSPLHF